This entry lists 4 T cell receptor beta chains sequenced from one sample in a study of graft-versus-host responses after intestinal transplantation. Libraries were prepared by immunoSEQ multiplex PCR; TCRdb keeps only in-frame clonotypes and omits some of them. The sample lists roughly 77,000 clones, approximately 88% occurring once. Antigens for these TCRs are unknown. Here the sequenced sample was unstimulated CD8+ T cells sorted from spleen or lymph node cells, taken before intestinal transplant. The receptors were gathered from a human donor who received an intestinal transplant.

The gene calls are TRBV6-5 and TRBJ2-7, with TRBD1 as a possible D gene (5 bases). Germline CDR1 is MNHEY and CDR2 is SVGAGI. The CDR3 runs to 16 residues. The V and J ends lost 1 base and 5 bases respectively, with 18 bases between them. The CDR3 sequence is CASSYFRNPRADEQYF. In DNA form, the CDR3 reads TGTGCCAGCAGTTACTTCCGAAATCCCAGGGCCGACGAGCAGTACTTC.

The chain combines TRBV6-1 with TRBJ2-7; perhaps TRBD1 as D (5 bases). The V gene's germline CDR1 is MNHNS and CDR2 SASEGT. There are 15 residues in the CDR3. Trimming pared 0 bases from V and 6 bases from J, leaving 15 bases between. Here the CDR3 reads CASSEAWQGGFEQYF. The CDR3 DNA follows: TGTGCCAGCAGTGAAGCTTGGCAGGGTGGTTTCGAGCAGTACTTC.

This chain joins TRBV4-1 and TRBJ1-4; maybe TRBD1 (5 bases). V was clipped by 4 bases and J by 5 bases, with 17 bases between them. Germline lookup yields CDR1 MGHRA and CDR2 YSYEKL. CDR3 length equals 16 residues. CDR3 residues: CASSPRHGTENEKLFF. DNA for the CDR3: TGCGCCAGCAGCCCCCGTCATGGGACTGAGAATGAAAAACTGTTTTTT.

V gene TRBV28 combines with J gene TRBJ1-5, with TRBD1 as a possible D gene (6 bases). The germline gives CDR1 MDHEN, CDR2 SYDVKM. V gave up 8 bases and J gave up 2 bases, with 13 bases separating them. The length of the CDR3 is 14 residues. CDR3 in amino acids: CASVASGGNQPQHF. The CDR3 DNA follows: TGTGCCAGCGTGGCTTCAGGGGGCAATCAGCCCCAGCATTTT.